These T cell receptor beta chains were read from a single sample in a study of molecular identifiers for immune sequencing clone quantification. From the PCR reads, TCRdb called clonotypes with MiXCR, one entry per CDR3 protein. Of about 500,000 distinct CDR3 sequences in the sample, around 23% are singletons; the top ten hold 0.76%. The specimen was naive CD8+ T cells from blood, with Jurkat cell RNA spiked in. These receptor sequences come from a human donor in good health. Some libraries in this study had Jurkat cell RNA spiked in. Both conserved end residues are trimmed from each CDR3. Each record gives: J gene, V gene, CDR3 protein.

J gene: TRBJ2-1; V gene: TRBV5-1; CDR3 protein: ASSLWTYNEQF
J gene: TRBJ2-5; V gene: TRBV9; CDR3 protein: ASSPGTRQETQY
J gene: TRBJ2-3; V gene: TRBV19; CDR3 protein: ASSIGGGLADTQY
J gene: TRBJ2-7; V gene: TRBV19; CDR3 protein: ASSIVPRAHEQY
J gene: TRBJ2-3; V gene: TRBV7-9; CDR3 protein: ASSLQADTQY
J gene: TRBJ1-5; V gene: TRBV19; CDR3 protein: ASSTHVGGTNQPQH
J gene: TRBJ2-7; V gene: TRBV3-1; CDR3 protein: ASSGVGQPDYEQY
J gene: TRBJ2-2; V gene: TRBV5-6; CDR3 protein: ASSLDRDRYIPSTPNTGELF
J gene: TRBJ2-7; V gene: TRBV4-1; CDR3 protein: ASSPMDSYEQY
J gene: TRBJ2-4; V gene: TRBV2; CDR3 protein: ASSGEGAAKNIQY
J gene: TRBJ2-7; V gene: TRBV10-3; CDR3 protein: AIPREAYEQY
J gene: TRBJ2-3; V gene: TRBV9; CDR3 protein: ATSQEGGRTDTQY
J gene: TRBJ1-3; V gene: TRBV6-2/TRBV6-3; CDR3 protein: ASSYYLRTGDGNTIY
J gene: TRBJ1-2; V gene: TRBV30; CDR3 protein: AWSARTANYGYT
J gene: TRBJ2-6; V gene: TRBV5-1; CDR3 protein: ASSPDGVTGANVLT
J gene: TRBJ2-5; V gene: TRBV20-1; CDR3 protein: SANPTSGQRAQY
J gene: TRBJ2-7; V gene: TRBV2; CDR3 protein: ASSEVGGPYEQY
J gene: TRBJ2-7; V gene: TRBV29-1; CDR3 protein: SVEAGTGIYEQY
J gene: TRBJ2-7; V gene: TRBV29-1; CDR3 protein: SWTGLAKSGFYEQY
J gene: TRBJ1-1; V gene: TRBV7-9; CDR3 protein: ASSLFLGQAGTEAF
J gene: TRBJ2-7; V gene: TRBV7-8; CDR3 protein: ASSLDGTAYEQY
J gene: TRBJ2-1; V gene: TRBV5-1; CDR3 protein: ASSPGPGLEYNEQF
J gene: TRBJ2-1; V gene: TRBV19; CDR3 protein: ASSIGTVSYNEQF
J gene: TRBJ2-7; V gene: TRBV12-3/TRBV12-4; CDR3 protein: ATVDGPEQY
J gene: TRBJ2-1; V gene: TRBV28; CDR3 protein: ASTTVVIADNEQF
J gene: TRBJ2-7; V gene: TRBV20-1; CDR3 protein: SATWTSGSYEQY
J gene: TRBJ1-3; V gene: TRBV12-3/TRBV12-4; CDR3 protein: ASSLEGGAGNTIY
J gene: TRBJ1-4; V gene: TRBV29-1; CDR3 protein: SVGSANEKLF
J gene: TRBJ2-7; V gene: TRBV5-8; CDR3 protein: ASTLGLAYEQY
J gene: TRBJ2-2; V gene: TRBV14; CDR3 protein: ASSLRVANTGELF